This is a list of T cell receptor beta chains from one sample in a study of CD4+ T cells in melanoma. Only in-frame clones appear in the TCRdb table, and some are missing; sequencing was by immunoSEQ multiplex PCR. The sample records 140,000 or so clones, 80% to 95% being singletons. The receptors shown here come from a human donor with melanoma. The CDR3 runs from the conserved cysteine through the conserved F or W. Fields, in order: J gene, clone size, V gene, D gene, CDR3 protein, CDR3 DNA. The D gene is left open where the match is weak. Size tells how often a clone was seen (once, few, many) or the class of an expanded clone, and some rows leave it out.

J gene: TRBJ1-1; clone size: NA; V gene: TRBV7-8; D gene: TRBD1; CDR3 protein: CASSLRDRGENTEAFF; CDR3 DNA: TGTGCCAGCAGCTTAAGGGACAGGGGTGAGAACACTGAAGCTTTCTTT
J gene: TRBJ2-6; clone size: NA; V gene: TRBV5-4; D gene: NA; CDR3 protein: CASSLVGGVRAISGANVLTF; CDR3 DNA: TGTGCCAGCAGCTTGGTCGGTGGGGTTCGGGCCATCTCTGGGGCCAACGTCCTGACTTTC
J gene: TRBJ2-4; clone size: NA; V gene: TRBV6-6; D gene: TRBD2; CDR3 protein: CASRRIAGGENIQYF; CDR3 DNA: TGTGCCAGCAGACGAATAGCGGGGGGGGAAAACATTCAGTACTTC
J gene: TRBJ1-1; clone size: NA; V gene: TRBV19; D gene: TRBD1; CDR3 protein: CASQVKDRGLLNTEAFF; CDR3 DNA: TGTGCCAGCCAGGTAAAGGACAGGGGACTTCTGAACACTGAAGCTTTCTTT
J gene: TRBJ2-3; clone size: once; V gene: TRBV7-8; D gene: NA; CDR3 protein: CASSLAGVGTDTQYF; CDR3 DNA: TGTGCCAGCAGCTTAGCAGGGGTCGGCACAGATACGCAGTATTTT
J gene: TRBJ2-2; clone size: NA; V gene: TRBV5-1; D gene: TRBD2; CDR3 protein: CASSARTSGGTGELFF; CDR3 DNA: TGCGCCAGCAGCGCCCGGACTAGCGGAGGGACCGGGGAGCTGTTTTTT
J gene: TRBJ1-1; clone size: NA; V gene: TRBV18; D gene: NA; CDR3 protein: CASSPFQAGGNTEAFF; CDR3 DNA: TGTGCCAGCTCACCATTCCAGGCTGGGGGGAACACTGAAGCTTTCTTT
J gene: TRBJ2-2; clone size: NA; V gene: TRBV6-5; D gene: NA; CDR3 protein: CASSYTGRSGMFF; CDR3 DNA: TGTGCCAGCAGTTATACAGGGCGTTCAGGGATGTTTTTT
J gene: TRBJ1-1; clone size: NA; V gene: TRBV5-1; D gene: NA; CDR3 protein: CASRPTGWRMNTEAFF; CDR3 DNA: TGCGCCAGCAGACCTACAGGGTGGAGAATGAACACTGAAGCTTTCTTT
J gene: TRBJ1-1; clone size: NA; V gene: TRBV27; D gene: TRBD1; CDR3 protein: CASSPRTGMNTEAFF; CDR3 DNA: TGTGCCAGCAGTCCACGGACAGGTATGAACACTGAAGCTTTCTTT
J gene: TRBJ1-1; clone size: NA; V gene: TRBV4-1; D gene: NA; CDR3 protein: CASSAEKGTEAFF; CDR3 DNA: TGCGCCAGCAGCGCAGAGAAGGGGACTGAAGCTTTCTTT
J gene: TRBJ2-7; clone size: once; V gene: TRBV10-1; D gene: TRBD1; CDR3 protein: CASSPGTGMGQYF; CDR3 DNA: TGCGCCAGCAGTCCCGGGACAGGGATGGGGCAGTACTTC
J gene: TRBJ1-5; clone size: NA; V gene: TRBV28; D gene: TRBD1; CDR3 protein: CASRTGTVQGGQPQHF; CDR3 DNA: TGTGCCAGCAGGACTGGGACAGTACAGGGAGGTCAGCCCCAGCATTTT
J gene: TRBJ1-5; clone size: NA; V gene: TRBV2; D gene: NA; CDR3 protein: CASSQTGLNQPQHF; CDR3 DNA: TGTGCCAGCAGCCAGACTGGTCTCAATCAGCCCCAGCATTTT
J gene: TRBJ2-7; clone size: NA; V gene: TRBV7-2; D gene: NA; CDR3 protein: CASSLAWGPSYEQYF; CDR3 DNA: TGTGCCAGCAGCTTAGCGTGGGGCCCTAGCTACGAGCAGTACTTC
J gene: TRBJ2-2; clone size: NA; V gene: TRBV18; D gene: TRBD1; CDR3 protein: CASSTRSGTGHGELFF; CDR3 DNA: TGTGCCAGCTCAACGCGATCCGGGACAGGGCACGGGGAGCTGTTTTTT
J gene: TRBJ2-1; clone size: NA; V gene: TRBV5-1; D gene: NA; CDR3 protein: CASSLWSTRREQFF; CDR3 DNA: TGCGCCAGCAGCTTGTGGAGTACGCGCCGGGAGCAGTTCTTC
J gene: TRBJ2-1; clone size: NA; V gene: TRBV6-6; D gene: TRBD2; CDR3 protein: CASKTSGGVPYNEQFF; CDR3 DNA: TGTGCCAGTAAGACTAGCGGGGGGGTCCCCTACAATGAGCAGTTCTTC
J gene: TRBJ2-7; clone size: NA; V gene: TRBV6-5; D gene: TRBD2; CDR3 protein: CASSYSFAAGGREQYF; CDR3 DNA: TGTGCCAGCAGTTACTCGTTTGCGGCGGGGGGACGGGAGCAGTACTTC
J gene: TRBJ1-1; clone size: NA; V gene: TRBV5-1; D gene: NA; CDR3 protein: CASKRETNTEAFF; CDR3 DNA: TGCGCCAGCAAGAGGGAAACCAACACTGAAGCTTTCTTT
J gene: TRBJ1-1; clone size: NA; V gene: TRBV6-6; D gene: NA; CDR3 protein: CASSYRQAAEAFF; CDR3 DNA: TGTGCCAGCAGTTACAGGCAGGCCGCTGAAGCTTTCTTT
J gene: TRBJ1-5; clone size: NA; V gene: TRBV9; D gene: TRBD1; CDR3 protein: CASSEGQGGNQPQHF; CDR3 DNA: TGTGCCAGCAGCGAGGGACAGGGAGGCAATCAGCCCCAGCATTTT
J gene: TRBJ2-1; clone size: NA; V gene: TRBV2; D gene: NA; CDR3 protein: CASSSTGTYNEQFF; CDR3 DNA: TGTGCCAGCAGTTCAACAGGGACCTACAATGAGCAGTTCTTC
J gene: TRBJ1-1; clone size: NA; V gene: TRBV7-9; D gene: NA; CDR3 protein: CASSLTGGNTEAFF; CDR3 DNA: TGTGCCAGCAGCTTAACGGGCGGCAACACTGAAGCTTTCTTT
J gene: TRBJ2-5; clone size: NA; V gene: TRBV28; D gene: TRBD1; CDR3 protein: CASSPQQGQETQYF; CDR3 DNA: TGTGCCAGCAGTCCGCAACAGGGGCAAGAGACCCAGTACTTC
J gene: TRBJ1-4; clone size: NA; V gene: TRBV9; D gene: NA; CDR3 protein: CASSGGPGQLGEKLFF; CDR3 DNA: TGTGCCAGCAGCGGAGGCCCCGGACAGCTCGGCGAAAAACTGTTTTTT
J gene: TRBJ2-7; clone size: NA; V gene: TRBV29-1; D gene: TRBD1; CDR3 protein: CSAGQPSYEQYF; CDR3 DNA: TGCAGCGCGGGACAGCCCTCCTACGAGCAGTACTTC
J gene: TRBJ1-1; clone size: NA; V gene: TRBV7-2; D gene: NA; CDR3 protein: CASSTLGGYTEAFF; CDR3 DNA: TGTGCCAGCAGCACACTCGGAGGCTACACTGAAGCTTTCTTT
J gene: TRBJ1-1; clone size: NA; V gene: TRBV10-1; D gene: TRBD1; CDR3 protein: CAFTGGPEAFF; CDR3 DNA: TGCGCCTTTACAGGGGGTCCTGAAGCTTTCTTT
J gene: TRBJ2-5; clone size: NA; V gene: TRBV28; D gene: NA; CDR3 protein: CASSTSAASGETQYF; CDR3 DNA: TGTGCCAGCTCCACTTCAGCAGCCTCCGGAGAGACCCAGTACTTC
J gene: TRBJ1-5; clone size: NA; V gene: TRBV2; D gene: NA; CDR3 protein: CASSPGRANQPQHF; CDR3 DNA: TGTGCCAGCAGCCCCGGTAGAGCCAATCAGCCCCAGCATTTT
J gene: TRBJ1-1; clone size: NA; V gene: TRBV7-2; D gene: NA; CDR3 protein: CASSPPGPNTEAFF; CDR3 DNA: TGTGCCAGCAGCCCGCCGGGCCCGAACACTGAAGCTTTCTTT
J gene: TRBJ2-5; clone size: NA; V gene: TRBV11-2; D gene: TRBD2; CDR3 protein: CASADSGGQETQYF; CDR3 DNA: TGTGCCAGCGCGGATAGCGGGGGCCAAGAGACCCAGTACTTC
J gene: TRBJ1-1; clone size: NA; V gene: TRBV20-1; D gene: TRBD1; CDR3 protein: CSAAGTGAAFF; CDR3 DNA: TGCAGTGCTGCCGGAACAGGGGCAGCTTTCTTT
J gene: TRBJ1-1; clone size: NA; V gene: TRBV6-9; D gene: NA; CDR3 protein: CASSKTGPRGDTEAFF; CDR3 DNA: TGTGCCAGCAGTAAAACAGGGCCCAGAGGGGACACTGAAGCTTTCTTT
J gene: TRBJ1-5; clone size: NA; V gene: TRBV5-6; D gene: NA; CDR3 protein: CASSLGGSNQPQHF; CDR3 DNA: TGTGCCAGCAGCCTAGGAGGAAGCAATCAGCCCCAGCATTTT
J gene: TRBJ1-6; clone size: NA; V gene: TRBV7-6; D gene: NA; CDR3 protein: CASSSNNRNSPLHF; CDR3 DNA: TGTGCCAGCAGCTCGAACAATCGTAATTCACCCCTCCACTTT
J gene: TRBJ2-3; clone size: NA; V gene: TRBV13; D gene: TRBD1; CDR3 protein: CASSAAGTGGKDTQYF; CDR3 DNA: TGTGCCAGCAGCGCTGCGGGGACAGGGGGGAAAGATACGCAGTATTTT
J gene: TRBJ2-7; clone size: NA; V gene: TRBV18; D gene: NA; CDR3 protein: CASSPAASSYEQYF; CDR3 DNA: TGTGCCAGCTCACCAGCGGCAAGCTCCTACGAGCAGTACTTC
J gene: TRBJ1-3; clone size: once; V gene: TRBV5-1; D gene: TRBD1; CDR3 protein: CASSLEQGIPPNTIYF; CDR3 DNA: TGCGCCAGCAGCTTGGAACAGGGGATACCTCCGAACACCATATATTTT
J gene: TRBJ1-2; clone size: NA; V gene: TRBV9; D gene: NA; CDR3 protein: CASSPRPDNYGYTF; CDR3 DNA: TGTGCCAGCAGTCCCCGCCCGGATAACTATGGCTACACCTTC
J gene: TRBJ2-1; clone size: few; V gene: TRBV7-9; D gene: TRBD2; CDR3 protein: CASGLGANDYNEQFF; CDR3 DNA: TGTGCCAGCGGACTAGGGGCCAATGACTACAATGAGCAGTTCTTC
J gene: TRBJ1-6; clone size: NA; V gene: TRBV30; D gene: TRBD1; CDR3 protein: CAWSAPGQGASPLHF; CDR3 DNA: TGTGCCTGGAGCGCGCCGGGACAGGGGGCTTCACCCCTCCACTTT
J gene: TRBJ2-7; clone size: NA; V gene: TRBV30; D gene: TRBD2; CDR3 protein: CAWMASGAPPNEQYF; CDR3 DNA: TGTGCCTGGATGGCTAGCGGGGCCCCCCCAAACGAGCAGTACTTC
J gene: TRBJ1-1; clone size: NA; V gene: TRBV18; D gene: NA; CDR3 protein: CASSPRDGTEAFF; CDR3 DNA: TGTGCCAGCTCACCGAGGGACGGCACTGAAGCTTTCTTT
J gene: TRBJ1-6; clone size: NA; V gene: TRBV7-9; D gene: TRBD1; CDR3 protein: CASSVGQGNSPLHF; CDR3 DNA: TGTGCCAGCAGCGTTGGACAGGGAAATTCACCCCTCCACTTT
J gene: TRBJ2-7; clone size: NA; V gene: TRBV6-5; D gene: TRBD1; CDR3 protein: CASRRQGRPYEQYF; CDR3 DNA: TGTGCCAGCAGACGACAGGGCCGCCCCTACGAGCAGTACTTC